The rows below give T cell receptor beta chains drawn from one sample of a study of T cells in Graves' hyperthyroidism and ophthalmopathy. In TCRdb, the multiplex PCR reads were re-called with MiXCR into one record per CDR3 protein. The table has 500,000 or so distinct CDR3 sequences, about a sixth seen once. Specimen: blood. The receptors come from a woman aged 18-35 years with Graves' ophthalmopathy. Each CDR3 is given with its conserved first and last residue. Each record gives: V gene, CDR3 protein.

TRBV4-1	CASSPRGLAGVETQYF
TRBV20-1	CSARDPTHNTEAFF
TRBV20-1	CSASVYRVQEKLFF
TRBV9	CASSVEDTAYEQYF
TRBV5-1	CASSSDRLRYGYTF
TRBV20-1	CSARDPAANTEAFF
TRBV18	CASSPLARDRYNEQFF
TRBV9	CASSGTSRTDTQYF
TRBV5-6	CASSPGQGTGYTF
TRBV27	CASSPFPGGAYGYTF
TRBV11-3	CASSQSGGGNTEAFF
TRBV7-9	CASSPSNGLLFEQYF
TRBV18	CASSPLQSSTDTQYF
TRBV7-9	CASSSSPDTQYF
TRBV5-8	CASRLGGDTEAFF
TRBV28	CASSSDGAGDQPQHF
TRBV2	CASSWGLAGVDTGELFF
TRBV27	CASSFRADNEQYF
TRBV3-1	CASRAAPNYGYTF
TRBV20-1	CSASFYNEQFF
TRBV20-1	CSAFYTRDPYF
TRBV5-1	CASSFSGLAGGGHNEQFF
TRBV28	CASSSYWGEQYF
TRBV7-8	CASSLAQAFF
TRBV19	CATRQGAENTEAFF
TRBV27	CASSFYRGGYGYTF
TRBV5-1	CASSLGPPAIGGYTF
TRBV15	CATSRDIQGANNEQFF
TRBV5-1	CASGLARGASYGYTF
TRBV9	CASAPGANYGYTF
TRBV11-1	CASSLSRVPDTQYF
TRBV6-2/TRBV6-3	CASSYFLGDGYTF
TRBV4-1	CASSQESQGEYGYTF
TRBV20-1	CSATIAGLYNSYEQYF
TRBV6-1	CASSPDWKAVDYGYTF
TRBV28	CASSSQGKDTSEQFF
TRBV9	CASSVGGAGGDSPLHF
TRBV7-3	CASSSTGDLSQPQHF
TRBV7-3	CASSFGQGEAEAFF
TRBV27	CASSPGDRGSYNSPLHF
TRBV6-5	CASSYSPLQGDREDYGYTF
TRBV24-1	CATSDLYDFASTDTQYF
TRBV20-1	CSARVPGQGVYEQYF
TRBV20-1	CTSSGGAGTDTQYF
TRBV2	CASSEVPDRYNEQFF
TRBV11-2	CASSLIARTEAYNEQFF
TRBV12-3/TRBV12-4	CASSPAGFNTEAFF
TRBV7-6	CASSLAADESSYEQYF
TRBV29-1	CSVEDPIRSFWGQETQYF
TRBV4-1	CASSPETPQHF
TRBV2	CASSVGGTEAFF
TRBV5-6	CASTPWAGYGYTF
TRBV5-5	CASSPRGTTDEKLFF